This entry concerns a single T cell receptor beta chain. This entry comes from a study of blood T cells in healthy people across ages. Deletions cut 6 bases from V and 1 base from J, with 12 bases between. Germline lookup yields CDR1 DFQATT and CDR2 SNEGSKA (reference sequence). The CDR3 has 13 amino acids. A J-beta primer mix and a sample-barcoded 5' primer were used in a second PCR of about 7 to 12 cycles. TCRdb analysed the 5' RACE reads with MiXCR anew, one entry per CDR3 protein. There are about 1.8 million distinct CDR3 sequences in the sample; around 48% occur only once, and 2% to 2.5% lies in the top ten.

The source of this sequence is a woman aged 40 to 49 in good health. The chain has TRBV20-1 and TRBJ1-2; no clear D gene. Sequencing was carried out using blood. Here the CDR3 reads CSAPPNSNYGYTF. DNA of the CDR3: TGCAGTGCCCCCCCCAACAGTAACTATGGCTACACCTTC.